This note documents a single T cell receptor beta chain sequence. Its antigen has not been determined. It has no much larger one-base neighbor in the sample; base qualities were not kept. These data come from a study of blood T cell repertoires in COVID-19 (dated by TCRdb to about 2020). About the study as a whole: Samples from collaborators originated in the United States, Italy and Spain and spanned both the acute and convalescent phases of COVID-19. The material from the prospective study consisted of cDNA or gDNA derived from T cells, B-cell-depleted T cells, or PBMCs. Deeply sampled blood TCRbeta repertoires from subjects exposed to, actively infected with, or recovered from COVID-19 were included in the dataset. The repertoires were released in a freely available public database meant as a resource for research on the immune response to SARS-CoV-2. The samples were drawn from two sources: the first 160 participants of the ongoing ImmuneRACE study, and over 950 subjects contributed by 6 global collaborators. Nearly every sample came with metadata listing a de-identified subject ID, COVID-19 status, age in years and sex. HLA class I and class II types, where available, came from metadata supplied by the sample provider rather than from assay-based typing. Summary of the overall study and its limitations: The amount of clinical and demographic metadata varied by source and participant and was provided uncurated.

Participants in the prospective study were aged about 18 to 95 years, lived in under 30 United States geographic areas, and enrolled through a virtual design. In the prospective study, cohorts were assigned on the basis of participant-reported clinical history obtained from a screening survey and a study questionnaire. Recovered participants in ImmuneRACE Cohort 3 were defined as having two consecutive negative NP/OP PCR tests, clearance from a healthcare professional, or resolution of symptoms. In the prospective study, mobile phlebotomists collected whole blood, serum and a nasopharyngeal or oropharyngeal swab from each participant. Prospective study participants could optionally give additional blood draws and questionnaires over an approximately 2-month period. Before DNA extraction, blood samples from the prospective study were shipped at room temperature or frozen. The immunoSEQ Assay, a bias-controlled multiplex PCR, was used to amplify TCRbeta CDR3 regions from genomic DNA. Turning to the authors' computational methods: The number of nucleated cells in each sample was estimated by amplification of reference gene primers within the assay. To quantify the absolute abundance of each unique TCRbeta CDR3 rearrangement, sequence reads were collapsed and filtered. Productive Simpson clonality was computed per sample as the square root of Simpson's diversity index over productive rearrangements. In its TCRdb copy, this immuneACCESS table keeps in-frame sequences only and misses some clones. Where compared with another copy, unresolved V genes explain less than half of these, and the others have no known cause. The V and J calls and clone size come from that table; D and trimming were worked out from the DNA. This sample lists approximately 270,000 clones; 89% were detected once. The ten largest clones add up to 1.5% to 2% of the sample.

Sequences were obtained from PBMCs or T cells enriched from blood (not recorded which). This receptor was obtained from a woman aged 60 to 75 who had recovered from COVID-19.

The DNA is as follows: TGTGCCAGCACGGACATCGACCGTGGCTACACCTTC. Protein translation: CASTDIDRGYTF. The chain was built from TRBV6-5 and TRBJ1-2, and possibly TRBD1, on 5 matching bases. Relative to germline, V is 7 bases shorter and J is 7 bases shorter, with 13 bases between their ends. The germline V gene sets CDR1 to MNHEY and CDR2 to SVGAGI. Reading from cysteine to phenylalanine, the CDR3 counts 12 amino acids. Only CDR3 DNA remains: 36 bases, in frame from the first base.